This TCR beta chain was retrieved from a study of shared clonotypes between healthy human individuals. The study, taken as a whole, reports: Non-shared clonotypes had lower generation probabilities than clonotypes shared by all four sorted-subset donors. A generally larger estimated richness was seen in naive subsets than in memory subsets.

CDR1 and CDR2 from the germline V gene are MNHEY and SMNVEV (reference sequence). The length of the CDR3 is 15 residues. V lost 2 bases and J lost 3, with 13 bases in between. As to this clone: Its antigen is undetermined.

Using immunoSEQ multiplex PCR, the repertoire was profiled, and TCRdb retains in-frame clones only, with some absent. The data hold roughly 1,600,000 clones, with around 98.5% observed a single time. The TCR comes from a man aged 30-40 years in good health. The sequenced material came from naive CD4+ T cells sorted from blood. Subset meaning: CD45RA+ positively selected. The chain recombines TRBV27 with TRBJ1-1, with D possibly TRBD1 on 5 matching bases. The CDR3 DNA reads as TGTGCCAGCAGTTTAGGGGGGTCGGGCTACACTGAAGCTTTCTTT. It specifies CASSLGGSGYTEAFF.